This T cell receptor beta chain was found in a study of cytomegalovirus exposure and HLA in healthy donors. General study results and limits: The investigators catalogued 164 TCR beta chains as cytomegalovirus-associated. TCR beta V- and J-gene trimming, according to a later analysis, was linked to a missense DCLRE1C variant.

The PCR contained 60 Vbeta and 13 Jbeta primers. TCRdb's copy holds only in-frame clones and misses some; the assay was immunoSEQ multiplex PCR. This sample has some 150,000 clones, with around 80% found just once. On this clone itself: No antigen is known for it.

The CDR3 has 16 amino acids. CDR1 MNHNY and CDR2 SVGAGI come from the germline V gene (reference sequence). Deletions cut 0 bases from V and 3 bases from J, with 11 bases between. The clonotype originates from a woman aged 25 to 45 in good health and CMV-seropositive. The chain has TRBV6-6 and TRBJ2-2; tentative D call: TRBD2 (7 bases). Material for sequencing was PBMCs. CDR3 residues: CASSYSAGADTGELFF. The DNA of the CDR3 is TGTGCCAGCAGTTACTCGGCGGGGGCGGACACCGGGGAGCTGTTTTTT.